The text below deals with one T cell receptor beta chain. Its antigen remains unknown. The sample belongs to a study of cytotoxic CD8 clonotypes in ibrutinib-treated CLL. Study background: Samples had a mean of around 280,000 productive templates and around 90,000 productive rearrangements.

The data were produced by immunoSEQ multiplex PCR, yet TCRdb's version contains in-frame clones alone and is incomplete. Of around 91,000 clones listed, 86% are singletons. Study observations and caveats: Baseline levels of clonality went above those of age-matched healthy donors and moved with circulating CD8+ T-cell counts. Under treatment, the uncommon public clonotypes either contracted or remained stable.

The clonotype was recovered from a human donor with chronic lymphocytic leukemia. The sequenced sample was PBMCs, obtained before ibrutinib treatment.

The CDR3 here is CASSKDKGVLINEQYF. The CDR3 region has the DNA TGTGCCAGCAGTAAAGACAAGGGGGTTCTAATCAACGAGCAGTACTTC. This rearrangement joins TRBV27 to TRBJ2-7; TRBD1 might be the D (6 bases). Germline CDR1 and CDR2: MNHEY and SMNVEV (reference sequence). The V and J ends lost 5 bases and 5 bases respectively, with 22 bases between them. CDR3 size: 16 residues.